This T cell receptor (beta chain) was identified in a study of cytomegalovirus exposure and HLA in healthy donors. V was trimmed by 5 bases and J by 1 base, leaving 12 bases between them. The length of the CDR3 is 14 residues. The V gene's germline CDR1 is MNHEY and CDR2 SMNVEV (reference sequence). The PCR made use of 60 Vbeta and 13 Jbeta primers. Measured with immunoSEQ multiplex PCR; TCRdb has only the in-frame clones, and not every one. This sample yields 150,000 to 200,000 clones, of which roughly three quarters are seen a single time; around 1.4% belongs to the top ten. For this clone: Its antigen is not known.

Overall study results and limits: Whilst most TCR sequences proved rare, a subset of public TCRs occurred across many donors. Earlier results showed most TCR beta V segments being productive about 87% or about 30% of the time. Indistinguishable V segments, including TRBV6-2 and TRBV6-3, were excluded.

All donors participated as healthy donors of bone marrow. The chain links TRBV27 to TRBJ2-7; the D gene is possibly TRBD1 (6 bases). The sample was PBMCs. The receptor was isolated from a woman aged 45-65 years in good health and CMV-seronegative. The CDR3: CASSPRDISYEQYF. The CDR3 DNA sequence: TGTGCCAGCAGTCCCCGGGACATTTCCTACGAGCAGTACTTC.